What follows are 9 T cell receptor beta chains derived from one specimen sequenced in a study of sequential checkpoint blockade in melanoma. The table came from immunoSEQ multiplex PCR; TCRdb's copy has only in-frame clones and leaves some out. Among tens of thousands of clones listed, almost 85% were seen once. Treatment of the sample: randomized to nivolumab then ipilimumab (arm A) or the reverse (arm B). Sequenced here: CD8+ T cells sorted from blood (inferred from file names), sampled from a patient given nivolumab and ipilimumab in sequence. These receptors were collected from a human donor with melanoma.

This clone came up once. The J gene is TRBJ2-1, the V gene TRBV18, with 11 bases lining up with TRBD2. CDR3 length equals 21 residues. J gave up 0 bases and V 4 bases, and 17 bases lay outside the gene matches. Germline assignment: CDR1 KGHSH and CDR2 LQKENI. The CDR3 reads CASSQTPGLADPHSSYNEQFF. The DNA of the CDR3 is TGTGCCAGCTCACAAACCCCGGGACTAGCGGACCCCCACAGCTCCTACAATGAGCAGTTCTTC.

V is TRBV30 and J is TRBJ1-2, with D maybe TRBD1 (6 bases). Germline loops: CDR1 GTSNPN, CDR2 SVGIG (reference sequence). Trimming took 1 base from V and 3 from J, leaving 12 bases between them. The CDR3 covers 14 residues. CDR3 sequence reads: CAWSAGDRYYGYTF. The CDR3 nucleotides are TGTGCCTGGAGTGCAGGGGATCGGTACTATGGCTACACCTTC.

J is TRBJ1-5 and V is TRBV6-5; 8 bases are shared with TRBD1. Trimming took 2 bases from V and 4 from J; bases not matched to a gene: 4. The CDR3 loop spans 15 amino acids. Germline-derived CDR1 and CDR2 are MNHEY and SVGAGI. The CDR3 region is CASSYAGGLNQPQHF. The CDR3 bases are TGTGCCAGCAGTTACGCAGGGGGCTTGAATCAGCCCCAGCATTTT.

The CDR3 DNA reads TGTGCCAGCAGTTACTCGGGGAGGACGAACTCCTACGAGCAGTACTTC. Its protein product is CASSYSGRTNSYEQYF. This chain links TRBV6-5 with TRBJ2-7; TRBD2 might be the D (6 bases). This CDR3 has 16 amino acids. Germline values: CDR1 MNHEY, CDR2 SVGAGI. Trimming stripped 0 bases from V and 0 bases from J, with 12 bases between.

The V gene is TRBV15, the J gene TRBJ1-1; D remains ambiguous. The CDR3 is 15 amino acids. Per germline, CDR1 LNHNV and CDR2 YYDKDF (reference sequence). The V and J ends lost 2 bases and 1 base respectively, with 11 bases between them. The CDR3 loop reads CATSRLTRGNTEAFF. Written as DNA, the CDR3 is TGTGCCACCAGCAGACTTACACGAGGGAACACTGAAGCTTTCTTT.

This chain joins TRBV27 and TRBJ1-5; D is possibly TRBD1 (6 bases). The CDR3 loop spans 17 amino acids. Germline lookup yields CDR1 MNHEY and CDR2 SMNVEV (reference sequence). The V end lost 1 base, the J end lost 3 bases, and 16 bases lay between the germline ends. CDR3 region: CASSLLAGAEFNQPQHF. CDR3 bases: TGTGCCAGCAGTTTATTAGCAGGGGCTGAATTCAATCAGCCCCAGCATTTT.

The V call is TRBV2, the J call TRBJ1-5; D is unclear. CDR1 is SNHLY, CDR2 FYNNEI, per germline. Trimming took off 5 bases at V and 5 bases at J, with 22 bases between the two ends. The CDR3 consists of 17 residues. The CDR3 loop is CASSIVRVATGDQPQHF. CDR3 DNA: TGTGCCAGCAGTATAGTCCGGGTGGCCACTGGAGATCAGCCCCAGCATTTT.

The J gene is TRBJ2-3, the V gene TRBV27; possibly TRBD2 for D (6 bases). Germline lookup yields CDR1 MNHEY and CDR2 SMNVEV (reference sequence). V shed 3 bases and J shed 2 bases, with 15 bases lying between them. The CDR3 has 16 amino acids. CDR3: CASSLRGSRPTDTQYF. Written as DNA, the CDR3 is TGTGCCAGCAGTTTGCGGGGCTCCCGTCCCACAGATACGCAGTATTTT.

The chain uses TRBV7-2 and TRBJ1-2, with a possible D match to TRBD1 (6 bases). CDR3 length: 13 amino acids. Trimming pared 4 bases from V and 8 bases from J, leaving 14 bases between. Per germline, CDR1 SGHTA and CDR2 FQGNSA. DNA for the CDR3: TGTGCCAGCAGCTCGGGGGGGGCAACCGGCTACACCTTC. Its translation: CASSSGGATGYTF.